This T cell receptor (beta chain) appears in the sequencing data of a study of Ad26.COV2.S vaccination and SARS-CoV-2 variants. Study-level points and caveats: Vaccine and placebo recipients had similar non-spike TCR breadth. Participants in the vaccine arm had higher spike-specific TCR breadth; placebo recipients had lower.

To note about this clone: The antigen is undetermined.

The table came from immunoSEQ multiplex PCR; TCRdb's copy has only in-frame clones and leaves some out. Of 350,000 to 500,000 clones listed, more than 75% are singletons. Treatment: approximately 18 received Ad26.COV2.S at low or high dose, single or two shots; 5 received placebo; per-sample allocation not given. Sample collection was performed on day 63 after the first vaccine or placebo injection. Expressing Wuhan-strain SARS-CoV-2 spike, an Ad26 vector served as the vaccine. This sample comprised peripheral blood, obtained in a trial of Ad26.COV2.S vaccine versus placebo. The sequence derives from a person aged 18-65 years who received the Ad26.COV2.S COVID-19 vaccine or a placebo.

The DNA for the CDR3 is TGTGCCAGCAGTTTGTCCGGGACAGGGGATCAGCCCCAGCATTTT. Translated: CASSLSGTGDQPQHF. This sequence joins TRBV27 and TRBJ1-5, with 10 bases aligning to TRBD1. This CDR3 is built from 15 residues. Germline V gene data show CDR1 as MNHEY and CDR2 as SMNVEV (reference sequence). The J segment lost 5 bases and the V segment lost 3 bases, leaving 4 bases of the junction unmatched.